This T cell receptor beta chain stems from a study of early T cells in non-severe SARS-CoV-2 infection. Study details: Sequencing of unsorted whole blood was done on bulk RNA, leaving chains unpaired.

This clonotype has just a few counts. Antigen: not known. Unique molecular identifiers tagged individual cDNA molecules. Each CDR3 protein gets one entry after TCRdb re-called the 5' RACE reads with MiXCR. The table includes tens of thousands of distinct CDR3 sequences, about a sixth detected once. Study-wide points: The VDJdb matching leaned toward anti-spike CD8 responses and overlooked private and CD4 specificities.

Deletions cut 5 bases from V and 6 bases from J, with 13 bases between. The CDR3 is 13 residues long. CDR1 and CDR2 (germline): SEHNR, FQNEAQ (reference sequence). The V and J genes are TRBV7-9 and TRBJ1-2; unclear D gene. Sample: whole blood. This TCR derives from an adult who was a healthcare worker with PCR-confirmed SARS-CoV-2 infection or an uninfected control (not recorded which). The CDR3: CASSPDPIDGYTF. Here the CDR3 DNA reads TGTGCCAGCAGCCCGGACCCAATAGATGGCTACACCTTC.